Presented here are 14 T cell receptor beta chains from one specimen sequenced in a study of blood T cell repertoires in COVID-19. TCRdb's copy holds only in-frame clones and misses some; the assay was immunoSEQ multiplex PCR. The table has 100,000 to 120,000 clones, approximately 90% seen once. Sequenced: peripheral blood. These receptor sequences come from a woman in her fifties or sixties with acute or convalescent COVID-19.

V and J are TRBV27 and TRBJ1-1, with TRBD1 matching over 7 bases. This CDR3 has 13 amino acids. Germline V gene sequence: CDR1 MNHEY, CDR2 SMNVEV (reference sequence). Trimming removed 6 bases from V and 3 bases from J; junction bases left unmatched: 4. This CDR3 is CASSYRGDTEAFF. The CDR3 coding sequence is TGTGCCAGCAGCTACAGGGGAGACACTGAAGCTTTCTTT.

This rearrangement joins TRBV5-1 to TRBJ2-7; 7 nucleotides align to TRBD1. Germline loops: CDR1 SGHRS, CDR2 YFSETQ. The V segment lost 3 bases and the J segment 7 bases; nucleotides outside the gene matches: 16. The CDR3 is 16 residues long. The DNA for the CDR3 is TGCGCCAGCAGCTATATCCCCATAGGACAGGCCCAGGAGCAGTACTTC. Translation: CASSYIPIGQAQEQYF.

For the CDR3, the DNA is TGCAGTGCTAGTCCACAGGGTACCGGGGAGACCCAGTACTTC. Encoded protein: CSASPQGTGETQYF. The genes are TRBV20-1 and TRBJ2-5, with D tentatively TRBD1 (6 bases). With 3 bases removed from V and 5 bases from J, the gap between germline ends came to 16 bases. There are 14 residues in the CDR3. Germline CDR1 and CDR2: DFQATT and SNEGSKA (reference sequence).

The rearrangement joins TRBV27 to TRBJ1-6, with 9 bases matching TRBD1. Trimming took 6 bases from V and 7 from J; bases not matched to a gene: 7. The CDR3 is made up of 15 amino acids. Germline V CDR1 and CDR2: MNHEY, SMNVEV (reference sequence). The CDR3 is CASSPQGARNSPLHF. In nucleotides, the CDR3 is TGTGCCAGCAGCCCACAGGGGGCGAGAAATTCACCCCTCCACTTT.

The chain uses TRBV14 and TRBJ2-3; 9 nucleotides line up with TRBD1. This CDR3 comprises 18 residues. Germline V lookup: CDR1 SGHDN, CDR2 FVKESK. V lost 1 base to trimming and J lost 5 bases; unmatched junction nucleotides: 13. CDR3 protein: CASSQADPGQGVKDTQYF. CDR3 nucleotides: TGTGCCAGCAGCCAAGCCGACCCGGGACAGGGAGTGAAAGATACGCAGTATTTT.

This rearrangement joins TRBV5-1 to TRBJ1-1, with D hard to call. V dropped 5 bases and J dropped 0 bases, with 11 bases sitting between them. Germline-derived CDR1 and CDR2 are SGHRS and YFSETQ. This CDR3 spans 14 amino acids. The CDR3 sequence: CASSIRVMNTEAFF. The CDR3 nucleotides are TGCGCCAGCAGTATAAGAGTAATGAACACTGAAGCTTTCTTT.

This clone was detected a few times. The chain employs TRBV7-9 and TRBJ1-1; 8 bases are a match to TRBD1. Germline values: CDR1 SEHNR, CDR2 FQNEAQ (reference sequence). V trimming: 4 bases; J trimming: 6 bases; junction bases outside the gene matches: 4. The CDR3 contains 13 residues. The CDR3 loop is CASSWTGRPEAFF. CDR3 nucleotide sequence: TGTGCCAGCAGCTGGACAGGGCGTCCTGAAGCTTTCTTT.

The chain joins TRBV19 to TRBJ2-2; 8 nucleotides line up with TRBD1. V gave up 6 bases and J gave up 1 base; unmatched junction bases: 1. CDR3 length: 14 amino acids. The germline CDR1 and CDR2 sequences are LNHDA and SQIVND (reference sequence). The CDR3 nucleotides are TGTGCCAGTAGCGGACAGGGGAACACCGGGGAGCTGTTTTTT. As protein: CASSGQGNTGELFF. Variable domain in full (rest from reference TRBV19 and TRBJ2-2): DGGITQSPKYLFRKEGQNVTLSCEQNLNHDAMYWYRQDPGQGLRLIYYSQIVNDFQKGDIAEGYSVSREKKESFPLTVTSAQKNPTAFYLCASSGQGNTGELFFGEGSRLTVL.

V gene TRBV4-2 combines with J gene TRBJ2-3; TRBD2 matches 9 bases. Germline trimming cut 4 bases from V and 1 base from J; bases unmatched to any gene: 6. From germline, CDR1 is LGHNA and CDR2 YNFKEQ. This CDR3 region has 16 residues. CDR3 in DNA: TGTGCCAGCAGCCCCTTAGCGGGAGCTGGCACAGATACGCAGTATTTT. Translated, it gives CASSPLAGAGTDTQYF.

The V gene is TRBV15, the J gene TRBJ2-5; 10 nucleotides line up with TRBD1. The V gene's germline CDR1 is LNHNV and CDR2 YYDKDF (reference sequence). The CDR3 is 15 residues long. The junction had 6 bases not matched to a gene; V was cut back by 3 bases and J by 5 bases. The CDR3 nucleotides read TGTGCCACCAGCAGGTTGACAGGGGGCGGGGAGACCCAGTACTTC. Its protein product is CATSRLTGGGETQYF.

This sequence joins TRBV15 and TRBJ1-5; 7 bases line up with TRBD1. CDR1 is LNHNV, CDR2 YYDKDF, per germline (reference sequence). Trimming cost V 0 bases and J 9 bases; bases outside gene matches: 8. The CDR3 has 15 amino acids. The CDR3 DNA sequence: TGTGCCACCAGCAGAGATAGGGACAGCGTGTGGCCCCAGCATTTT. Amino acids: CATSRDRDSVWPQHF.

This sequence joins TRBV7-9 and TRBJ2-1; 13 nucleotides match TRBD2. The ends lost 4 bases at V and 6 bases at J; junction bases unmatched: 6. Germline V gives CDR1 SEHNR, CDR2 FQNEAQ (reference sequence). This CDR3 comprises 16 residues. CDR3: CASSSPGTSGTNEQFF. DNA for the CDR3: TGTGCCAGCAGCTCGCCCGGGACTAGCGGGACCAATGAGCAGTTCTTC.

The J gene is TRBJ1-3, the V gene TRBV6-1; TRBD1 might be the D (5 bases). The CDR3 covers 19 residues. CDR1 and CDR2 (germline): MNHNS, SASEGT. V was trimmed by 3 bases and J by 0 bases, leaving 21 bases between them. CDR3 region: CASSDEALFRAYSGNTIYF. The CDR3 nucleotides read TGTGCCAGCAGTGATGAGGCCCTATTCAGGGCTTACTCTGGAAACACCATATATTTT.

On this clone: A much larger clone sits a single nucleotide away, making a read error possible. The V gene is TRBV7-9, the J gene TRBJ1-3, with D tentatively TRBD1 (6 bases). Trimming removed 6 bases from V and 0 bases from J, with 9 bases in between. This CDR3 spans 14 amino acids. Looked up from germline, CDR1 is SEHNR and CDR2 is FQNEAQ (reference sequence). The CDR3 spells CASSSGASGNTIYF. DNA of the CDR3: TGTGCCAGCAGTTCAGGGGCCTCTGGAAACACCATATATTTT.